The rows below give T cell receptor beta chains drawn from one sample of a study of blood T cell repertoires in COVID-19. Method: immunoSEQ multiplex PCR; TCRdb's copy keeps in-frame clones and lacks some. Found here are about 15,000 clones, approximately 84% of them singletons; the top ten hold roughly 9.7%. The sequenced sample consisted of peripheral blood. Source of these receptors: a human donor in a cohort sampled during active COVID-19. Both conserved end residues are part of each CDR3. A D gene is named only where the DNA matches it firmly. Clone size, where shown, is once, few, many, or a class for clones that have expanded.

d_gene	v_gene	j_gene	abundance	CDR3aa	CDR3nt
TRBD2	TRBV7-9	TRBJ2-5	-	CASSLPAGAATQYF	TGTGCCAGCAGCTTACCAGCGGGAGCCGCGACCCAGTACTTC
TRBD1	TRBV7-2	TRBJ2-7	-	CASSLSKGGQASYEQYF	TGTGCCAGCAGCTTATCCAAAGGGGGCCAGGCCTCCTACGAGCAGTACTTC
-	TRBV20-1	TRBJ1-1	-	CSASKQVNTEAFF	TGCAGTGCTAGTAAACAGGTAAACACTGAAGCTTTCTTT
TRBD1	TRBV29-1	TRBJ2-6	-	CSVEEGQGATGANVLTF	TGCAGCGTTGAAGAGGGACAGGGCGCAACTGGGGCCAACGTCCTGACTTTC
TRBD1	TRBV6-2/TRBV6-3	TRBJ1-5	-	CASSDPPGQYPSSNQPQHF	TGTGCCAGCAGTGACCCACCGGGACAGTACCCTTCTAGCAATCAGCCCCAGCATTTT
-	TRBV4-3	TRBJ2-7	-	CASSLLRQPSAYEQYF	TGCGCCAGCAGCCTTCTACGACAGCCATCGGCCTACGAGCAGTACTTC
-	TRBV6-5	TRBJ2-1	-	CASSGTYNEQFF	TGTGCCAGCAGCGGGACTTACAATGAGCAGTTCTTC
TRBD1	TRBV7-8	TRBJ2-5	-	CASRPTGGQETQYF	TGTGCCAGCAGGCCTACAGGGGGGCAAGAGACCCAGTACTTC
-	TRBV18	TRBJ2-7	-	CASSPISSDAYEQYF	TGTGCCAGCTCACCAATATCCAGTGATGCCTACGAGCAGTACTTC
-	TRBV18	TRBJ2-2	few	CASSPLDTGGTGELFF	TGTGCCAGCTCACCGCTGGACACGGGCGGCACCGGGGAGCTGTTTTTT
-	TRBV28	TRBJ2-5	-	CATSGYQETQYF	TGTGCCACGAGCGGGTACCAAGAGACCCAGTACTTC
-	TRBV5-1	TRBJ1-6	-	CASSLGSTGKGISPLHF	TGCGCCAGCAGCTTGGGATCGACAGGAAAGGGGATTTCACCCCTCCACTTT
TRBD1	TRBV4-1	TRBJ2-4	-	CASSQDRDRGTKNIQYF	TGCGCCAGCAGCCAGGACCGGGACAGGGGAACCAAAAACATTCAGTACTTC
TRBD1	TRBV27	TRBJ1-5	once	CASSLGTGGNQPQHF	TGTGCCAGCAGTTTAGGGACAGGGGGGAATCAGCCCCAGCATTTT
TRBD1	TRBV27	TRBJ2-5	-	CASSPRQGGETQYF	TGTGCCAGCAGTCCAAGACAGGGTGGAGAGACCCAGTACTTC
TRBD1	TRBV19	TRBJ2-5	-	CASSPSTGSGETQYF	TGTGCCAGTAGTCCCTCGACAGGGTCAGGGGAGACCCAGTACTTC
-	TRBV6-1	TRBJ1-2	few	CASSEDRYGYTF	TGTGCCAGCAGTGAAGACAGGTATGGCTACACCTTC
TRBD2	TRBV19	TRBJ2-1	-	CASSKGTSGGYNEQFF	TGTGCCAGTAGCAAAGGGACTAGCGGGGGATACAATGAGCAGTTCTTC
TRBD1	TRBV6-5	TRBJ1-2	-	CASRGNRGGYTF	TGTGCCAGCAGAGGCAACAGGGGTGGCTACACCTTC
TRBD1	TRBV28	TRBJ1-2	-	CASSPPTGPYNYGYTF	TGTGCCAGCAGTCCTCCGACAGGGCCCTACAACTATGGCTACACCTTC
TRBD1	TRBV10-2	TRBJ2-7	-	CASSERDRAFYEQYF	TGCGCCAGCAGTGAGAGGGACAGGGCATTCTACGAGCAGTACTTC
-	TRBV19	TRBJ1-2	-	CASSIGRSYGYTF	TGTGCCAGTAGTATAGGCAGGTCCTATGGCTACACCTTC
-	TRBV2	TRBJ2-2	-	CASSEEGRGTGELFF	TGTGCCAGCAGTGAGGAGGGCCGGGGCACCGGGGAGCTGTTTTTT
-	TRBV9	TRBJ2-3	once	CASSVGQQAGLGTDTQYF	TGTGCCAGCAGCGTAGGCCAACAAGCGGGTCTAGGCACAGATACGCAGTATTTT
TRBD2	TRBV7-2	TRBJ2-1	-	CASSSSLLAGGHEQFF	TGTGCCAGCAGCTCGTCCCTACTAGCGGGGGGACATGAGCAGTTCTTC
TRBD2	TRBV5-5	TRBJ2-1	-	CASSFGGNANEQFF	TGTGCCAGCAGCTTCGGGGGGAACGCCAATGAGCAGTTCTTC
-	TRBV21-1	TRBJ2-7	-	CASTPGGTYEQYF	TGTGCCAGCACCCCAGGGGGGACCTACGAGCAGTACTTC
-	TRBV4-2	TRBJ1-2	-	CASSSELQAVGYGYTF	TGTGCCAGCAGCAGCGAATTACAGGCGGTGGGCTATGGCTACACCTTC
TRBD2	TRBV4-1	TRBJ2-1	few	CASSQVLGSGNYNEQFF	TGCGCCAGCAGCCAGGTCCTGGGTAGCGGGAATTACAATGAGCAGTTCTTC
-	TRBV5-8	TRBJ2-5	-	CASSSRLGPGMKTQYF	TGTGCCAGCAGCTCTCGACTTGGACCGGGGATGAAGACCCAGTACTTC
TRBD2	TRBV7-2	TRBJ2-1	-	CASSFASGRRDEQFF	TGTGCCAGCAGCTTCGCTAGCGGGAGGAGGGATGAGCAGTTCTTC
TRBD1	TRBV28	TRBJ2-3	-	CASSLWTGGAPGDTQYF	TGTGCCAGCAGTTTATGGACAGGGGGCGCCCCAGGAGATACGCAGTATTTT
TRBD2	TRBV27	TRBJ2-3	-	CASRGLAGVDTQYF	TGTGCCAGCAGGGGACTAGCGGGAGTAGATACGCAGTATTTT
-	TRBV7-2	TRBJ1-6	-	CASSQGAGENSPLHF	TGTGCCAGCAGCCAAGGGGCAGGGGAGAATTCACCCCTCCACTTT
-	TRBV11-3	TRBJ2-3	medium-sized	CASSRRRGSTDTQYF	TGTGCCAGCAGCCGACGGCGGGGTAGCACAGATACGCAGTATTTT
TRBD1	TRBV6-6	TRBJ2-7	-	CASTGQPSYEQYF	TGTGCCAGCACGGGACAGCCCTCCTACGAGCAGTACTTC
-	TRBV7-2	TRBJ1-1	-	CASSLTPNTEAFF	TGTGCCAGCAGCTTAACTCCGAACACTGAAGCTTTCTTT
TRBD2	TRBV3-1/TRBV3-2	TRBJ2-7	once	CASSQDVTSGETYEQYF	TGTGCCAGCAGCCAAGATGTTACCAGCGGGGAAACCTACGAGCAGTACTTC
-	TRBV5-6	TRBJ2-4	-	CASSLSGWAKNIQYF	TGTGCCAGCAGCTTGTCAGGTTGGGCCAAAAACATTCAGTACTTC
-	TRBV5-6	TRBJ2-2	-	CASSLHVRGTGELFF	TGTGCCAGCAGCTTGCACGTACGGGGCACCGGGGAGCTGTTTTTT
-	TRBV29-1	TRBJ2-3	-	CSVEVGLAQYF	TGCAGCGTTGAAGTGGGCCTCGCGCAGTATTTT
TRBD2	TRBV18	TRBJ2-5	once	CASSPPLAALSETQYF	TGTGCCAGCTCACCACCCCTAGCGGCGCTCTCGGAGACCCAGTACTTC
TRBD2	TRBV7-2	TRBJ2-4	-	CASSFWGGKNIQYF	TGTGCCAGCAGCTTCTGGGGAGGGAAAAACATTCAGTACTTC
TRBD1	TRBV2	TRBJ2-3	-	CAIKHITGGFTDTQYF	TGTGCCATCAAACATATTACAGGGGGCTTTACAGATACGCAGTATTTT
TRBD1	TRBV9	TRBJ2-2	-	CASSNYGQAGELFF	TGTGCCAGCAGCAATTATGGACAGGCCGGGGAGCTGTTTTTT
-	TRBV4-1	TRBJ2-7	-	CASSQGLATSYEQYF	TGCGCCAGCAGCCAGGGTCTAGCGACCTCCTACGAGCAGTACTTC
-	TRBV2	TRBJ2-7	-	CASMSPYEQYF	TGTGCCAGCATGAGTCCCTACGAGCAGTACTTC
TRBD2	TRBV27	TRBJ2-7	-	CASSSGLAQQYF	TGTGCCAGCAGTTCCGGACTAGCACAGCAGTACTTC
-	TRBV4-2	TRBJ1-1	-	CASSQGSQAITEAFF	TGTGCCAGCAGCCAAGGCTCGCAGGCCATCACTGAAGCTTTCTTT
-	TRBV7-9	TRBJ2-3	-	CASSWGLSSADTQYF	TGTGCCAGCAGCTGGGGACTCTCCTCCGCAGATACGCAGTATTTT
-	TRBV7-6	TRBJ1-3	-	CASSLEDVGAAGNTIYF	TGTGCCAGCAGCTTAGAAGATGTAGGGGCGGCTGGAAACACCATATATTTT
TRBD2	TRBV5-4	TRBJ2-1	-	CASSPKPGTSPYNEQFF	TGTGCCAGCAGCCCGAAACCCGGGACTAGTCCTTACAATGAGCAGTTCTTC